Listed below are T cell receptor beta chains from one sample, sequenced in a study of T-cell reconstitution after alpha-beta-depleted transplantation in children. TCRdb re-derived calls from the PCR reads in MiXCR, one entry per CDR3 protein. Of 200,000 to 250,000 distinct CDR3 sequences listed, around 7.5% are singletons. The sample here was PBMCs, mostly from graft donor cells, taken 180 days after TCRalphabeta/CD19-depleted stem cell transplant. All receptors come from a male patient between 5 and 17 years old who had a stem cell transplant for acute lymphoblastic leukemia, so the T cells may come from the graft donor. CDR3s include the opening cysteine and the closing phenylalanine or tryptophan. Fields, in order: V gene, J gene, clone size, D gene, CDR3 protein, CDR3 DNA. A D gene is named only where the DNA matches it firmly. Expanded clones get a size class; other rows say once, few or many, or leave the size out.

TRBV6-1,TRBJ2-7,many,TRBD2,CASSERFGRDGSSYEQYF,TGTGCCAGCAGTGAAAGGTTCGGGAGGGACGGAAGCTCCTACGAGCAGTACTTC
TRBV29-1,TRBJ2-5,many,TRBD1,CSDPTGGGETQYF,TGCAGCGACCCGACAGGGGGGGGCGAGACCCAGTACTTC
TRBV4-1,TRBJ2-2,many,TRBD2,CASGGAGGGVYTGELFF,TGCGCCAGCGGAGGCGCTGGCGGGGGGGTCTACACCGGGGAGCTGTTTTTT
TRBV7-8,TRBJ2-7,many,NA,CASTPEAGLGLLEQYF,TGTGCCAGCACCCCCGAGGCTGGGCTTGGGCTTTTAGAGCAGTACTTC
TRBV19,TRBJ2-2,NA,NA,CASSLWIFNTGELFF,TGTGCCAGTAGTCTCTGGATCTTTAACACCGGGGAGCTGTTTTTT
TRBV20-1,TRBJ2-3,many,TRBD2,CSARSGREVADTQYF,TGCAGTGCTAGATCAGGACGGGAGGTGGCAGATACGCAGTATTTT
TRBV29-1,TRBJ2-6,many,TRBD1,CSVGNDRGKKANVLTF,TGCAGCGTTGGGAACGACAGGGGAAAGAAAGCCAACGTCCTGACTTTC
TRBV10-3,TRBJ1-1,many,TRBD1,CAISPDRGSTEAFF,TGTGCCATCAGTCCGGACAGGGGGAGCACTGAAGCTTTCTTT
TRBV6-5,TRBJ1-2,many,NA,CASRTQGTGYTF,TGTGCCAGCAGAACCCAGGGGACTGGCTACACCTTC
TRBV27,TRBJ2-3,many,NA,CASSLSTGTDTQYF,TGTGCCAGCAGTTTATCAACAGGGACAGATACGCAGTATTTT
TRBV6-2/TRBV6-3,TRBJ2-2,many,TRBD1,CASSTGDRGFLNTGELFF,TGTGCCAGCAGTACCGGGGACAGGGGGTTTCTGAACACCGGGGAGCTGTTTTTT
TRBV10-1,TRBJ2-3,many,TRBD2,CASSVKTSGTQYF,TGCGCCAGCAGTGTCAAGACTAGCGGGACGCAGTATTTT
TRBV29-1,TRBJ2-7,many,TRBD1,CSVEKGGPHEQYF,TGCAGCGTTGAAAAAGGGGGCCCCCACGAGCAGTACTTC
TRBV4-2,TRBJ2-3,many,NA,CASSQDQGGGTDTQYF,TGTGCCAGCAGCCAAGATCAGGGGGGGGGAACAGATACGCAGTATTTT
TRBV12-3/TRBV12-4,TRBJ1-2,many,NA,CASSLEAAGGYTF,TGTGCCAGCAGTTTAGAGGCGGCGGGAGGCTACACCTTC
TRBV15,TRBJ2-3,many,NA,CATSAELRTFTDTQYF,TGTGCCACCAGCGCAGAGCTGCGGACATTCACAGATACGCAGTATTTT